This TCR beta chain was identified in a study of T cells in Graves' hyperthyroidism and ophthalmopathy. Study-wide results and limits: Most expanded thyroid clonotypes above 0.001 recurred in blood.

There were TCR beta CDR3 regions amplified from RNA transcripts. The HTBI primer set drove a first-round RT-PCR of the TCR CDR3. Using its own MiXCR run on the multiplex PCR reads, TCRdb lists one record per CDR3 protein. The sample consists of 350,000 or so distinct CDR3 sequences, around 23% of them appearing once. This clonotype was seen a few times. No antigen is known for it. A lack of ophthalmopathy progression within 18 months defined stable Graves' hyperthyroidism. The study left out patients who had uncontrolled infection, other autoimmune disease, pregnancy or lactation. The receptor was derived from a woman between 45 and 65 years old with Graves' hyperthyroidism. Source material: blood.

The CDR3 loop reads CASSWDRGNTEAFF. The CDR3 region has the DNA TGTGCCAGCAGTTGGGACAGGGGGAACACTGAAGCTTTCTTT. The V call is TRBV6-5, the J call TRBJ1-1; the match to TRBD1 covers 10 bases. The germline CDR1 and CDR2 sequences are MNHEY and SVGAGI. This CDR3 spans 14 amino acids. V was pared by 4 bases and J by 1 base, with 0 bases of the junction left unmatched.